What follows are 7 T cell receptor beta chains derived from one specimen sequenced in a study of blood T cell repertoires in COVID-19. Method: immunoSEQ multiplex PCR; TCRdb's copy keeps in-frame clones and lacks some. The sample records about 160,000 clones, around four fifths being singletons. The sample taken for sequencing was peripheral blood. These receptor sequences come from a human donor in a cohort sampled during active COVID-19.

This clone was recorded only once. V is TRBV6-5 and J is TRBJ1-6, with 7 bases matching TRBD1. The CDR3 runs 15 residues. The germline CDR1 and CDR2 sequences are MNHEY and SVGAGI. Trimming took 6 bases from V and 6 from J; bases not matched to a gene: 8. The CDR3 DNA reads TGTGCCAGCAGAGCAGGGACAGCATTTAATTCACCCCTCCACTTT. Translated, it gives CASRAGTAFNSPLHF.

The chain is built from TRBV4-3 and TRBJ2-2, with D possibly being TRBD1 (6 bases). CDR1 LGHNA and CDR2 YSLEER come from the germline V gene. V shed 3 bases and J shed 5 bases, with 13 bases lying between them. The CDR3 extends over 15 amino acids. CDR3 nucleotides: TGCGCCAGCAGCCAGGCCAGGGGTGGGACCGGGGAGCTGTTTTTT. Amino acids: CASSQARGGTGELFF.

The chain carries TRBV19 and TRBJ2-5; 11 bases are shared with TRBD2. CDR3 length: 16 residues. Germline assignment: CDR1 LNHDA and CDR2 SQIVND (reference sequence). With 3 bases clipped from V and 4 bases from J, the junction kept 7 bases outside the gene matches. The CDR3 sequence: CASSIVAGGPGETQYF. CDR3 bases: TGTGCCAGTAGTATCGTAGCGGGGGGGCCGGGAGAGACCCAGTACTTC. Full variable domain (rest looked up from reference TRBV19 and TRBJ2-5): DGGITQSPKYLFRKEGQNVTLSCEQNLNHDAMYWYRQDPGQGLRLIYYSQIVNDFQKGDIAEGYSVSREKKESFPLTVTSAQKNPTAFYLCASSIVAGGPGETQYFGPGTRLLVL.

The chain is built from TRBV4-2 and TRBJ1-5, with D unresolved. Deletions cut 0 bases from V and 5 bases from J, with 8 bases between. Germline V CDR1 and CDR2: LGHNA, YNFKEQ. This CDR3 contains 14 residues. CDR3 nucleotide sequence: TGTGCCAGCAGCCAAGAAGGACTATATCAGCCCCAGCATTTT. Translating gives CASSQEGLYQPQHF.

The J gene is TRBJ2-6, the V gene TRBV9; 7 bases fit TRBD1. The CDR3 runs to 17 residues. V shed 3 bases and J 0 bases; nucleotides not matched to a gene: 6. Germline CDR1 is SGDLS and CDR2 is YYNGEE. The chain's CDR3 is CASSARGQHSGANVLTF. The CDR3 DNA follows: TGTGCCAGCAGCGCCCGGGGACAGCACTCTGGGGCCAACGTCCTGACTTTC.

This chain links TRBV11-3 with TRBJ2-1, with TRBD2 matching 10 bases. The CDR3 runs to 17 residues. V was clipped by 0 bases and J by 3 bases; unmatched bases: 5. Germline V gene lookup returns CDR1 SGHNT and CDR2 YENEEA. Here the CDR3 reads CASSLDSASGSYNEQFF. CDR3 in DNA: TGTGCCAGCAGCTTAGATAGCGCTAGCGGGAGCTACAATGAGCAGTTCTTC.

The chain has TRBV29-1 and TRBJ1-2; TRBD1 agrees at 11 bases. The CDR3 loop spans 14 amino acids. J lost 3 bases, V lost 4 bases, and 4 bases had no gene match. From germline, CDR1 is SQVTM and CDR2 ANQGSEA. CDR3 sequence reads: CSVGRTGGDYGYTF. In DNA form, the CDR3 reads TGCAGCGTTGGTCGGACAGGGGGCGACTATGGCTACACCTTC.